A single sample is the source of the 13 T cell receptor beta chains below, sequenced in a study of response to subunit inactivated influenza vaccine (dated 2018 in TCRdb). The library was made by RT-PCR. These reads were obtained on an Illumina HiSeq 2500. TCRdb trimmed the raw reads at Q25, called clones with MiXCR and kept productive beta chains. Each entry merges the rows of one CDR3 protein and shows their most common DNA and genes. This sample gives about 520,000 distinct CDR3 sequences in total; 6.5% to 8% of them show up just once. The ten top clones hold roughly 13% of the sample. The material was PBMCs from blood, obtained roughly 24 months after vaccination. The origin of the receptors is a man between 50 and 69 years old who received an inactivated influenza vaccine. Donor details come from another sample of the same person, matched by shared clones.

The rearrangement uses TRBV29-1 and TRBJ2-2, with TRBD2 identical over 11 bases. The V segment lost 0 bases and the J segment 4 bases; nucleotides outside the gene matches: 4. CDR1 is SQVTM, CDR2 ANQGSEA, per germline. This CDR3 is 16 amino acids long. As DNA, the CDR3 is TGCAGCGTTGAAGATCTACTAGCGGGAGTCACCGGGGAGCTGTTTTTT. Protein sequence: CSVEDLLAGVTGELFF.

The CDR3 protein is CSASHRGTVSDTQYF. The CDR3 DNA follows: TGCAGTGCTAGCCACAGGGGGACGGTGTCAGATACGCAGTATTTT. This chain joins TRBV20-1 and TRBJ2-3, with 8 bases identical to TRBD1. CDR1 is DFQATT and CDR2 is SNEGSKA in the germline V gene (reference sequence). The CDR3 is made up of 15 amino acids. Trimming at V came to 3 bases and at J to 4 bases, leaving 9 bases not matched to a gene.

This clonotype was picked up a small number of times. V is TRBV5-1 and J is TRBJ1-4; D is unresolved. This CDR3 comprises 14 residues. Trimming cost V 4 bases and J 5 bases, with 12 bases left between them. Per germline, CDR1 SGHRS and CDR2 YFSETQ. CDR3 DNA sequence: TGCGCCAGCAGCCCACAAGACACCAATGAAAAACTGTTTTTT. Translated, it gives CASSPQDTNEKLFF.

This clonotype was seen at least ten times. The J gene is TRBJ2-1, the V gene TRBV12-3 or TRBV12-4, with D hard to call. The CDR3 is 15 residues long. The V and J ends lost 5 bases and 3 bases respectively, with 14 bases between them. The CDR3 sequence is CASSPRQTLYNEQFF. DNA for the CDR3: TGTGCCAGCAGTCCTCGCCAGACGCTCTACAATGAGCAGTTCTTC.

This clonotype occurred many times. The V and J genes are TRBV6-1 and TRBJ2-1; tentatively, D is TRBD2 (5 bases). The germline gives CDR1 MNHNS, CDR2 SASEGT. This CDR3 contains 14 residues. V gave up 6 bases and J gave up 8 bases, with 17 bases separating them. CDR3 loop: CASSRQRRVDEQFF. The CDR3 DNA follows: TGTGCCAGCAGCCGGCAGCGGAGAGTGGATGAGCAGTTCTTC.

This clonotype was counted at least ten times. The chain is built from TRBV5-1 and TRBJ2-1; the match to TRBD2 covers 8 bases. This CDR3 region has 17 residues. Germline trimming cut 1 base from V and 2 bases from J; bases unmatched to any gene: 8. CDR1 and CDR2 from the germline V gene are SGHRS and YFSETQ. The CDR3 region is CASSLTSGPITYNEQFF. CDR3 bases: TGCGCCAGCAGCTTGACTAGCGGCCCAATCACCTACAATGAGCAGTTCTTC.

The chain couples TRBV18 to TRBJ2-1; D call uncertain. The CDR3 totals 12 residues. The germline V and J ends were trimmed by 6 bases and 6 bases, with 9 bases remaining between them. Germline V gives CDR1 KGHSH, CDR2 LQKENI. The CDR3 spells CASSPNSNEQFF. The CDR3 DNA reads as TGTGCCAGCTCCCCTAACTCCAATGAGCAGTTCTTC.

This clonotype was seen at least ten times. The chain carries TRBV12-3 or TRBV12-4 and TRBJ1-1; the match to TRBD1 covers 7 bases. The ends lost 5 bases at V and 1 base at J; junction bases unmatched: 4. This CDR3 has 14 amino acids. CDR3 in DNA: TGTGCCAGCAGTGTTCGACAGGGGAACACTGAAGCTTTCTTT. Its translation is CASSVRQGNTEAFF.

For this clonotype: This may be a read error, as it is one base from a much larger clone. The gene calls are TRBV10-3 and TRBJ2-1, with 8 nucleotides matching TRBD2. The CDR3 runs 14 residues. The V gene's germline CDR1 is ENHRY and CDR2 SYGVKD. The CDR3 nucleotides are TGTGTCATCAGGGGTACCGGGACTAGCAATGAGCAGTTCTTC. Its protein product is CVIRGTGTSNEQFF.

The chain links TRBV4-3 to TRBJ2-1, with a tentative D call TRBD2 (5 bases). V was shortened by 1 base and J by 8 bases, with 9 bases between the two germline ends. The CDR3 has 13 amino acids. Germline values: CDR1 LGHNA, CDR2 YSLEER. CDR3 amino acids: CASSQVGGDEQFF. The CDR3 DNA is TGCGCCAGCAGCCAAGTTGGAGGAGATGAGCAGTTCTTC.

This clonotype was seen only a few times. V gene TRBV7-9 combines with J gene TRBJ1-2; D perhaps matches TRBD1 (6 bases). Germline V gene sequence: CDR1 SEHNR, CDR2 FQNEAQ (reference sequence). V lost 5 bases and J 3 bases, leaving 19 bases between the germline ends. The CDR3 consists of 16 residues. This CDR3 reads CASSPLEGGHDYGYTF. For the CDR3, the DNA is TGTGCCAGCAGCCCCCTCGAAGGGGGGCATGACTATGGCTACACCTTC.

This rearrangement joins TRBV7-2 to TRBJ2-3, with D possibly TRBD1 on 5 matching bases. The CDR3 covers 16 residues. V lost 1 base to trimming and J lost 0 bases, with 11 bases between them. CDR1 is SGHTA, CDR2 FQGNSA, per germline. In DNA form, the CDR3 reads TGTGCCAGCAGCTTAGGACAGCGAATTAGCACAGATACGCAGTATTTT. This codes for CASSLGQRISTDTQYF.

This clonotype was seen at least ten times. The gene calls are TRBV7-9 and TRBJ2-5, with D possibly being TRBD1 or TRBD2 (6 bases each). This CDR3 has 15 amino acids. Trimming stripped 3 bases from V and 4 bases from J, with 15 bases between. Germline lookup yields CDR1 SEHNR and CDR2 FQNEAQ (reference sequence). The CDR3 DNA reads as TGTGCCAGCAGCTTCGGGGTAGGGGGAGGAGAGACCCAGTACTTC. The encoded protein is CASSFGVGGGETQYF. Filled out from reference TRBV7-9 and TRBJ2-5, the complete variable domain reads DTGVSQNPRHKITKRGQNVTFRCDPISEHNRLYWYRQTLGQGPEFLTYFQNEAQLEKSRLLSDRFSAERPKGSFSTLEIQRTEQGDSAMYLCASSFGVGGGETQYFGPGTRLLVL.